This TCR beta chain comes out of a study of Ad26.COV2.S vaccination and SARS-CoV-2 variants. The protocol was immunoSEQ multiplex PCR, while the TCRdb copy is restricted to in-frame clones and leaves out a portion. In the table there are about 350,000 clones, approximately 86% of which are singletons. Treatment reported: 15 to 20 received Ad26.COV2.S at low or high dose, single or two shots; about 5 received placebo; per-sample allocation not given. All samples were drawn on day 63, counting from the first vaccine or placebo injection. CDR3 length equals 14 residues. Germline loops: CDR1 SGHRS, CDR2 YFSETQ. The ends were cut back, 2 bases at V and 0 bases at J, with 9 bases in the middle.

The material was peripheral blood, obtained in a trial of Ad26.COV2.S vaccine versus placebo. This chain connects TRBV5-1 to TRBJ2-7; D gene ambiguous. This TCR was recovered from a person aged 18-60 years who received the Ad26.COV2.S COVID-19 vaccine or a placebo. The CDR3 loop reads CASSLEGLSYEQYF. In DNA, the CDR3 is TGCGCCAGCAGCTTAGAAGGGCTCTCCTACGAGCAGTACTTC.